Shown below are 17 T cell receptor beta chains from a single sample sequenced in a study of blood T cell repertoires in COVID-19. TCRdb keeps only in-frame clones here, not all; method: immunoSEQ multiplex PCR. Here the sample spans roughly 110,000 clones, around 86% being singletons. Sequencing was carried out using peripheral blood. The receptors shown here come from a man aged 35 to 55 with acute or convalescent COVID-19.

The chain carries TRBV21-1 and TRBJ1-2; the table's D call, TRBD1, has no DNA check behind it. TRBV21-1 is an annotated pseudogene. The CDR3 totals 13 residues. CDR3 DNA sequence: TGTGCCAACGACAGTACCAGGAACTATGGCTACACCTTC. Translation: CANDSTRNYGYTF.

The chain uses TRBV9 and TRBJ1-5; D gene ambiguous. The CDR3 runs 14 residues. The germline V gene encodes CDR1 SGDLS and CDR2 YYNGEE. Trimming shortened V by 0 bases and J by 4 bases, and 8 bases separated the two germline ends. CDR3 amino acids: CASSVDSGNQPQHF. The DNA for the CDR3 is TGTGCCAGCAGCGTAGACTCGGGGAATCAGCCCCAGCATTTT.

The chain links TRBV6-6 to TRBJ2-7; TRBD1 matches at 7 bases. V dropped 6 bases and J dropped 3; count of bases not matched to a gene: 11. The CDR3 consists of 15 residues. CDR1 MNHNY and CDR2 SVGAGI come from the germline V gene (reference sequence). Written as DNA, the CDR3 is TGTGCCAGCAGAGGAACAGGGGCCACAAGCTACGAGCAGTACTTC. Translating gives CASRGTGATSYEQYF.

The chain links TRBV19 to TRBJ1-2, with TRBD1 matching 12 bases. This CDR3 spans 14 amino acids. Germline assignment: CDR1 LNHDA and CDR2 SQIVND (reference sequence). The V segment lost 6 bases and the J segment 7 bases; nucleotides outside the gene matches: 6. The DNA of the CDR3 is TGTGCCAGTAGACCCGGGACAGGGGGCAGTGGCTACACCTTC. It is translated as CASRPGTGGSGYTF.

This clone was recorded only once. The chain carries TRBV11-3 and TRBJ1-1, with TRBD1 matching 10 bases. Looked up from germline, CDR1 is SGHNT and CDR2 is YENEEA. The CDR3 covers 16 residues. V gave up 5 bases and J gave up 4 bases; unmatched junction bases: 10. The CDR3 region is CASSGRTGTGATEAFF. The CDR3 DNA reads TGTGCCAGCAGCGGCCGAACCGGGACAGGGGCCACTGAAGCTTTCTTT. Filled out from reference TRBV11-3 and TRBJ1-1, the complete variable domain reads EAGVVQSPRYKIIEKKQPVAFWCNPISGHNTLYWYLQNLGQGPELLIRYENEEAVDDSQLPKDRFSAERLKGVDSTLKIQPAELGDSAVYLCASSGRTGTGATEAFFGQGTRLTVV.

This clone was observed a few times. The genes are TRBV10-2 and TRBJ2-6; TRBD1 might be the D (6 bases). Germline assignment: CDR1 WSHSY and CDR2 SAAADI. Trimming stripped 4 bases from V and 0 bases from J, with 10 bases between. The CDR3 is 16 residues long. The CDR3 nucleotides are TGCGCCAGCAGTGGGACAGCCTTCTCTGGGGCCAACGTCCTGACTTTC. This translates into CASSGTAFSGANVLTF.

This chain connects TRBV2 to TRBJ1-1, with 9 positions matching TRBD1. J was trimmed by 6 bases and V by 7 bases; bases with no gene match: 6. CDR3 length: 13 amino acids. Germline lookup yields CDR1 SNHLY and CDR2 FYNNEI. Here the CDR3 reads CASTLDRGAEAFF. The CDR3, as DNA: TGTGCCAGCACTTTGGACAGGGGAGCTGAAGCTTTCTTT.

The rearrangement joins TRBV6-6 to TRBJ2-7, with 7 bases aligning to TRBD1. Per germline, CDR1 MNHNY and CDR2 SVGAGI (reference sequence). After removal of 5 bases from V and 2 bases from J, the junction contained 3 bases not matched to a gene. This CDR3 region has 13 residues. The chain's CDR3 is CASSVGQAYEQYF. CDR3 sequence (DNA): TGTGCCAGCAGTGTTGGACAGGCCTACGAGCAGTACTTC.

The rearrangement links TRBV4-2 to TRBJ1-2; D perhaps matches TRBD1 (5 bases). Trimming left V 1 base short and J 6 bases short, with 15 bases between. Germline CDR1 is LGHNA and CDR2 is YNFKEQ. This CDR3 has 15 residues. The CDR3 loop is CASSQAVGGADGYTF. DNA of the CDR3: TGTGCCAGCAGCCAAGCGGTCGGCGGGGCCGATGGCTACACCTTC.

This clone was counted once. The chain is built from TRBV6-5 and TRBJ2-7; maybe TRBD1 (6 bases). CDR3 size: 13 residues. Germline CDR1 MNHEY, CDR2 SVGAGI. Trimming removed 6 bases from V and 6 bases from J, with 15 bases in between. The CDR3 DNA reads as TGTGCCAGCAGACAGGGTGTGAATTTCGAGCAGTACTTC. This translates into CASRQGVNFEQYF.

The table lists this clone with a count of one. The rearrangement links TRBV11-2 to TRBJ1-1, with 9 bases matching TRBD1. V was pared by 0 bases and J by 2 bases, with 10 bases of the junction left unmatched. The germline V gene encodes CDR1 SGHAT and CDR2 FQNNGV. The CDR3 length is 18 residues. CDR3 nucleotide sequence: TGTGCCAGCAGCTTAGATGTGTGGGGACAGGGAATAAACACTGAAGCTTTCTTT. Amino acids: CASSLDVWGQGINTEAFF.

The chain carries TRBV7-9 and TRBJ1-1; D remains ambiguous. The V end was cut by 1 base, the J end by 6 bases, with 6 bases between. The CDR3 is made up of 12 amino acids. Germline CDR1 and CDR2: SEHNR and FQNEAQ (reference sequence). CDR3 sequence (DNA): TGTGCCAGCAGCTTAGTGGACTCTGAAGCTTTCTTT. It is translated as CASSLVDSEAFF.

The chain links TRBV7-3 to TRBJ1-1, with 7 nucleotides matching TRBD1. This CDR3 region has 18 residues. The V gene's germline CDR1 is SGHTA and CDR2 FQGTGA. V lost 1 base to trimming and J lost 0 bases; unmatched junction nucleotides: 11. The CDR3 nucleotides are TGTGCCAGCAGCTTAAAGGCACCCCCGACAGGGTTGAACACTGAAGCTTTCTTT. This encodes CASSLKAPPTGLNTEAFF.

The chain uses TRBV30 and TRBJ1-1; the D is unclear. The V gene's germline CDR1 is GTSNPN and CDR2 SVGIG (reference sequence). CDR3 length: 14 amino acids. V lost 1 base to trimming and J lost 0 bases, with 9 bases between them. The chain's CDR3 is CAWSGQTMNTEAFF. In DNA, the CDR3 is TGTGCCTGGAGTGGGCAAACTATGAACACTGAAGCTTTCTTT.

The chain is built from TRBV7-6 and TRBJ2-1; D unresolved. With 3 bases removed from V and 3 bases from J, the gap between germline ends came to 12 bases. Germline CDR1 is SGHVS and CDR2 is FNYEAQ. The CDR3 spans 15 residues. The CDR3 DNA is TGTGCCAGCAGCTTTACTGCTTATGGCTACAATGAGCAGTTCTTC. This codes for CASSFTAYGYNEQFF.

The V gene is TRBV19, the J gene TRBJ1-6; no reliable D call. Germline V gene sequence: CDR1 LNHDA, CDR2 SQIVND (reference sequence). Trimming cost V 3 bases and J 9 bases, with 12 bases left between them. CDR3 length equals 14 residues. Written as DNA, the CDR3 is TGTGCCAGTAGTATCTGGAGGGAGGGTTCACCCCTCCACTTT. Translated, it gives CASSIWREGSPLHF. The full variable domain, its missing parts supplied by reference TRBV19 and TRBJ1-6, is DGGITQSPKYLFRKEGQNVTLSCEQNLNHDAMYWYRQDPGQGLRLIYYSQIVNDFQKGDIAEGYSVSREKKESFPLTVTSAQKNPTAFYLCASSIWREGSPLHFGNGTRLTVT.

The gene calls are TRBV28 and TRBJ1-6; no definite D call. This CDR3 has 12 amino acids. CDR1 is MDHEN and CDR2 is SYDVKM in the germline V gene. Trimming took off 4 bases at V and 8 bases at J, with 6 bases between the two ends. The DNA of the CDR3 is TGTGCCAGCAGTTCCTCTTATTCACCCCTCCACTTT. Translating gives CASSSSYSPLHF.